One and the same sample provided the 28 T cell receptor beta chains below, sequenced in a study of blood T cell repertoires in COVID-19. TCRdb's copy holds only in-frame clones and misses some; the assay was immunoSEQ multiplex PCR. The sample has more than 200,000 clones; 80% to 90% are singletons. Sequencing input: peripheral blood. These receptors all come from a man younger than 40 with active or convalescent COVID-19.

The chain carries TRBV2 and TRBJ2-1; 11 bases are shared with TRBD2. V dropped 10 bases and J dropped 4; count of bases not matched to a gene: 3. The CDR3 has 13 amino acids. Germline-derived CDR1 and CDR2 are SNHLY and FYNNEI. The CDR3: CATLAGVYNEQFF. The CDR3 region has the DNA TGTGCCACACTAGCGGGGGTTTACAATGAGCAGTTCTTC.

V usage is TRBV6-4 and J usage is TRBJ1-1; a possible D gene is TRBD1 (5 bases). The germline V and J ends were trimmed by 6 bases and 1 base, with 12 bases remaining between them. Germline V CDR1 and CDR2: MRHNA, SNTAGT. CDR3 length equals 14 residues. The CDR3 DNA sequence: TGTGCCAGCAGACGGAGTGGGGCGAACACTGAAGCTTTCTTT. It translates to CASRRSGANTEAFF.

The chain recombines TRBV6-1 with TRBJ1-6; D is possibly TRBD1 (5 bases). The CDR3 sequence is 16 residues long. Germline V gives CDR1 MNHNS, CDR2 SASEGT. The V and J ends lost 0 bases and 11 bases respectively, with 17 bases between them. This CDR3 is CASSEAPGLYDAPLHF. The CDR3 nucleotides read TGTGCCAGCAGTGAAGCGCCAGGGCTTTACGACGCACCCCTCCACTTT.

The chain carries TRBV27 and TRBJ2-3; 8 bases map to TRBD2. Germline lookup yields CDR1 MNHEY and CDR2 SMNVEV (reference sequence). This CDR3 spans 15 amino acids. The V gene end was trimmed by 0 bases and the J gene end by 11 bases; junction bases not matched to a gene: 10. The CDR3 here is CASSLSWGTSEGQYF. For the CDR3, the DNA is TGTGCCAGCAGTTTATCGTGGGGGACTAGTGAGGGGCAGTATTTT.

The chain is built from TRBV2 and TRBJ1-6; 9 bases line up with TRBD1. The CDR3 has 15 residues. Germline assignment: CDR1 SNHLY and CDR2 FYNNEI. V shed 4 bases and J 9 bases; nucleotides not matched to a gene: 7. CDR3 coding DNA: TGTGCCAGCAGTGGGTGGGGACAGGGAGGTTCACCCCTCCACTTT. Translation gives CASSGWGQGGSPLHF.

This sequence joins TRBV5-1 and TRBJ2-2; TRBD2 aligns across 12 bases. The trim removed 7 bases at V and 0 bases at J, leaving 10 bases unmatched. The germline V gene has CDR1 SGHRS and CDR2 YFSETQ. This CDR3 contains 18 residues. CDR3 sequence: CASGRLAGAYTNTGELFF. The CDR3, as DNA: TGCGCCAGCGGGCGACTAGCGGGGGCCTATACGAACACCGGGGAGCTGTTTTTT.

The V gene is TRBV19, the J gene TRBJ1-5, with a weak D call TRBD1 (5 bases). V lost 8 bases, J lost 5 bases, and 25 bases lay in between. Germline CDR1 reads LNHDA; CDR2 reads SQIVND (reference sequence). CDR3 length equals 17 residues. The CDR3 DNA reads TGTGCCAGTTCGCCAGGGTGGAATATAAGGAACCATCAGCCCCAGCATTTT. This encodes CASSPGWNIRNHQPQHF.

The V gene is TRBV6-2 or TRBV6-3, the J gene TRBJ2-1, with 10 bases fitting TRBD2. Looked up from germline, CDR1 is MNHEY and CDR2 is SVGEGT. CDR3 length equals 17 residues. Trimming removed 0 bases from V and 10 bases from J; junction bases left unmatched: 12. The CDR3 sequence is CASSYSKTSGGAYEQFF. The CDR3 bases are TGTGCCAGCAGTTACTCGAAGACGAGCGGGGGGGCTTACGAGCAGTTCTTC.

CDR3 in amino acids: CASSLWGHTEVGNQPQHF. CDR3 nucleotide sequence: TGTGCCAGCAGCTTGTGGGGACATACCGAGGTGGGCAATCAGCCCCAGCATTTT. V usage is TRBV7-9 and J usage is TRBJ1-5, with D possibly matching TRBD1 (6 bases). The CDR3 is 18 amino acids. Between the trimmed V and J ends, which lost 3 bases and 2 bases, there was a span of 20 bases. Germline lookup yields CDR1 SEHNR and CDR2 FQNEAQ (reference sequence).

A remark on this clone: At one boundary the junction diverges from the germline segment, which might be a read error. J is TRBJ2-1 and V is TRBV4-2; D is perhaps TRBD2 (6 bases). The CDR3 is made up of 13 amino acids. Germline CDR1 and CDR2: LGHNA and YNFKEQ. CDR3 nucleotides: TGTGCCAGCAGCCAAGATGCGGGGCTCAGGTTTGTCTTC. It translates to CASSQDAGLRFVF.

V usage is TRBV29-1 and J usage is TRBJ2-1, with D perhaps matching TRBD1 (6 bases). The CDR3 covers 19 residues. Germline lookup yields CDR1 SQVTM and CDR2 ANQGSEA. Trimming stripped 4 bases from V and 5 bases from J, with 30 bases between. The CDR3, as DNA: TGCAGCGTTGCTGTAGGGGGACCCCCCCCCAGAATAACCAACAATGAGCAGTTCTTC. Translating gives CSVAVGGPPPRITNNEQFF.

This clone came up a few times. This chain uses TRBV5-1 with TRBJ2-2; 8 nucleotides line up with TRBD2. V was pared by 4 bases and J by 4 bases, with 3 bases of the junction left unmatched. The CDR3 extends over 14 amino acids. The germline CDR1 and CDR2 sequences are SGHRS and YFSETQ. CDR3 nucleotide sequence: TGCGCCAGCAGCCGGGAGGGGGGCACCGGGGAGCTGTTTTTT. Encoded protein: CASSREGGTGELFF.

The V and J genes are TRBV7-8 and TRBJ1-6, with a tentative D call TRBD1 (5 bases). Germline assignment: CDR1 SGHVS and CDR2 FQNEAQ. This CDR3 spans 15 amino acids. V lost 5 bases, J lost 9 bases, and 17 bases lay in between. CDR3 residues: CASSRTDSRSSPLHF. In nucleotides, the CDR3 is TGTGCCAGCAGCCGAACTGACAGTCGGAGTTCACCCCTCCACTTT.

The gene calls are TRBV7-8 and TRBJ1-1; tentative D call: TRBD1 (6 bases). Germline V gene data show CDR1 as SGHVS and CDR2 as FQNEAQ. Trimming removed 5 bases at V and 7 bases at J, with 14 bases between. The CDR3 spans 13 residues. CDR3 DNA sequence: TGTGCCAGCAGCGAAACAGGGTCTAGTGAAGCTTTCTTT. Translated: CASSETGSSEAFF. Using reference TRBV7-8 and TRBJ1-1 for the parts outside the CDR3, the full variable domain is GAGVSQSPRYKVAKRGQDVALRCDPISGHVSLFWYQQALGQGPEFLTYFQNEAQLDKSGLPSDRFFAERPEGSVSTLKIQRTQQEDSAVYLCASSETGSSEAFFGQGTRLTVV.

The genes are TRBV15 and TRBJ1-5, with 10 nucleotides matching TRBD1. This CDR3 has 19 residues. The V and J ends lost 0 bases and 3 bases, in that order; junction bases with no gene match: 11. Germline values: CDR1 LNHNV, CDR2 YYDKDF (reference sequence). CDR3 bases: TGTGCCACCAGCAGAGATCCGCCCGACAGGGGGCATGACAATCAGCCCCAGCATTTT. This encodes CATSRDPPDRGHDNQPQHF.

V usage is TRBV5-8 and J usage is TRBJ1-2; D gene ambiguous. This CDR3 region has 14 residues. The V end was cut by 5 bases, the J end by 4 bases, with 15 bases between. Germline V lookup: CDR1 SGHTS, CDR2 YDEGEE. The DNA of the CDR3 is TGTGCCAGCAGATCGGAGGACGACTCCTATGGCTACACCTTC. This codes for CASRSEDDSYGYTF.

The V call is TRBV12-3 or TRBV12-4, the J call TRBJ2-5; TRBD1 matches at 7 bases. This CDR3 region has 13 residues. V was pared by 6 bases and J by 5 bases, with 6 bases of the junction left unmatched. DNA of the CDR3: TGTGCCAGCAGAAGGGACAGTCGGGAGACCCAGTACTTC. Translated: CASRRDSRETQYF.

This clone was seen once. This chain uses TRBV18 with TRBJ1-2; 7 bases fit TRBD1. In germline, CDR1 is KGHSH, CDR2 LQKENI. The CDR3 loop spans 15 amino acids. Germline trimming cut 2 bases from V and 1 base from J; bases unmatched to any gene: 4. CDR3 in DNA: TGTGCCAGCTCACCAGTTCAGGGGGGTAACTATGGCTACACCTTC. Translated, it gives CASSPVQGGNYGYTF.

The chain is built from TRBV10-2 and TRBJ1-1; tentative D call: TRBD1 (5 bases). The V end was cut by 4 bases, the J end by 1 base, with 13 bases between. The CDR3 contains 15 residues. The germline V gene encodes CDR1 WSHSY and CDR2 SAAADI. In DNA, the CDR3 is TGCGCCAGCAGTGGGGCCCGAACAGGGAACACTGAAGCTTTCTTT. It yields the protein CASSGARTGNTEAFF.

This chain uses TRBV29-1 with TRBJ1-1; D possibly corresponds to TRBD1 (6 bases). Germline V CDR1 and CDR2: SQVTM, ANQGSEA. CDR3 length: 15 amino acids. V gave up 1 base and J gave up 2 bases, with 14 bases separating them. DNA for the CDR3: TGCAGCGTTGAAGTCCATACGGACAGCAACACTGAAGCTTTCTTT. Translation gives CSVEVHTDSNTEAFF.

The chain is built from TRBV6-5 and TRBJ1-1; D ambiguous. Trimming removed 6 bases at V and 6 bases at J, with 14 bases between. This CDR3 has 13 amino acids. Germline CDR1 MNHEY, CDR2 SVGAGI. CDR3 bases: TGTGCCAGCAGCAGAAGTCGGGGATCTGAAGCTTTCTTT. It specifies CASSRSRGSEAFF.

This clone was seen at least ten times. The V call is TRBV6-5, the J call TRBJ2-7; D remains unclear. CDR3 length equals 13 residues. Germline V gene sequence: CDR1 MNHEY, CDR2 SVGAGI. V was trimmed by 2 bases and J by 5 bases, leaving 10 bases between them. The CDR3 nucleotides read TGTGCCAGCAGTTACAAACTCCCTAACGAGCAGTACTTC. Residues: CASSYKLPNEQYF.

The chain is built from TRBV4-1 and TRBJ1-4; 10 bases are a match to TRBD1. Unmatched junction bases numbered 7, after V lost 0 bases and J lost 0 bases. The CDR3 contains 19 residues. Germline V gene sequence: CDR1 MGHRA, CDR2 YSYEKL. The CDR3 nucleotides are TGCGCCAGCAGCCAAGAATTAATAGGACAGGGGGCAACTAATGAAAAACTGTTTTTT. Its protein product is CASSQELIGQGATNEKLFF.

The count of this clone is one. This rearrangement joins TRBV4-1 to TRBJ1-3, with a possible D match to TRBD1 (6 bases). CDR3 length equals 15 residues. V dropped 3 bases and J dropped 1 base, with 10 bases sitting between them. Germline V lookup: CDR1 MGHRA, CDR2 YSYEKL. The CDR3 region is CASSHQGLSGNTIYF. DNA for the CDR3: TGCGCCAGCAGCCATCAGGGGTTATCTGGAAACACCATATATTTT.

This chain joins TRBV5-1 and TRBJ2-1; possible D gene TRBD1, 5 bases. V was trimmed by 2 bases and J by 8 bases, leaving 14 bases between them. The CDR3 covers 14 residues. The germline V gene encodes CDR1 SGHRS and CDR2 YFSETQ. The CDR3 loop is CASSFETEGDEQFF. CDR3 nucleotide sequence: TGCGCCAGCAGCTTCGAGACAGAAGGTGATGAGCAGTTCTTC.

This sequence joins TRBV27 and TRBJ2-7; D gene unclear. V lost 3 bases and J 6 bases, leaving 12 bases between the germline ends. The CDR3 length is 13 residues. Germline V gene sequence: CDR1 MNHEY, CDR2 SMNVEV (reference sequence). As DNA, the CDR3 is TGTGCCAGCAGTTTGGAGACTTTCTCCGAGCAGTACTTC. The encoded protein is CASSLETFSEQYF.

The chain joins TRBV6-2 or TRBV6-3 to TRBJ1-1; no clear D gene. V was pared by 5 bases and J by 3 bases, with 13 bases between. CDR1 is MNHEY and CDR2 is SVGEGT in the germline V gene. The CDR3 runs to 14 residues. The CDR3 here is CASSLAGEDTEAFF. The CDR3 DNA reads TGTGCCAGCAGTCTCGCCGGTGAGGACACTGAAGCTTTCTTT.

This chain joins TRBV29-1 and TRBJ2-1, with 9 bases lining up with TRBD2. The length of the CDR3 is 13 residues. The germline V gene has CDR1 SQVTM and CDR2 ANQGSEA. V shed 4 bases, J shed 8 bases, and the junction held 6 bases outside the gene matches. CDR3 sequence (DNA): TGCAGCGTTGCTGGACTAGCGATCCATGAGCAGTTCTTC. Residues: CSVAGLAIHEQFF.